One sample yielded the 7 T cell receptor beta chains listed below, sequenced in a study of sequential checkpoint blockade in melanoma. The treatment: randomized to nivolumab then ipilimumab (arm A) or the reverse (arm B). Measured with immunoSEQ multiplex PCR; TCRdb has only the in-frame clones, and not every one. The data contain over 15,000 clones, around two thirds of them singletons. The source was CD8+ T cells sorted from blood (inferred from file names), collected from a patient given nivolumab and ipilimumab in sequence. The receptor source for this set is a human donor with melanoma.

Here the CDR3 DNA reads TGTGCCAGCAGCGTAGAAGGACAGGGGGCATACAATGAGCAGTTCTTC. It yields the protein CASSVEGQGAYNEQFF. The chain uses TRBV9 and TRBJ2-1; 11 bases agree with TRBD1. Germline CDR1 SGDLS, CDR2 YYNGEE. With 0 bases clipped from V and 4 bases from J, the junction kept 3 bases outside the gene matches. The CDR3 contains 16 residues.

CDR3 in amino acids: CASSQQANEQFF. The CDR3 DNA follows: TGTGCCAGCAGTCAACAGGCTAATGAGCAGTTCTTC. The chain has TRBV27 and TRBJ2-1; D perhaps matches TRBD1 (5 bases). CDR3 size: 12 residues. Germline CDR1 and CDR2: MNHEY and SMNVEV (reference sequence). Trimming removed 5 bases at V and 7 bases at J, with 9 bases between.

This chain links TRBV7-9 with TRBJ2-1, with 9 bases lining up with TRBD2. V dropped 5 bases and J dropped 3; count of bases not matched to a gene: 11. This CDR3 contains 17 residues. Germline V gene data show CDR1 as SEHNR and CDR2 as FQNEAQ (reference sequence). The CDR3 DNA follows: TGTGCCAGCAGCCAAGACCCTAGCGGGACTCTCTACAATGAGCAGTTCTTC. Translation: CASSQDPSGTLYNEQFF.

CDR3: CASSLGPRGLTEAFF. The CDR3 bases are TGTGCCAGCAGCTTGGGACCCAGGGGGTTGACTGAAGCTTTCTTT. This chain connects TRBV7-9 to TRBJ1-1, with 7 bases identical to TRBD1. The CDR3 consists of 15 residues. CDR1 is SEHNR and CDR2 is FQNEAQ in the germline V gene (reference sequence). V shed 3 bases, J shed 5 bases, and the junction held 9 bases outside the gene matches.

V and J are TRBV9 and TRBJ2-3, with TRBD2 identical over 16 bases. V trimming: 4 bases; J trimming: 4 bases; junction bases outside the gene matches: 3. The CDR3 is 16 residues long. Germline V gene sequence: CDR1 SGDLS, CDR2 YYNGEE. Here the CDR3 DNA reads TGTGCCAGCAGCCCGGGGACTAGCGGGGGGGCAGATACGCAGTATTTT. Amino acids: CASSPGTSGGADTQYF.

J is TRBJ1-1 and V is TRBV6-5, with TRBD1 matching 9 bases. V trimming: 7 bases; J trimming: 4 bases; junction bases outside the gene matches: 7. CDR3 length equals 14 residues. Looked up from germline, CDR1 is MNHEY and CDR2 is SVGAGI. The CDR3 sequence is CASKPKGQGTEAFF. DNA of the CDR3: TGTGCCAGCAAACCCAAGGGACAGGGCACTGAAGCTTTCTTT.

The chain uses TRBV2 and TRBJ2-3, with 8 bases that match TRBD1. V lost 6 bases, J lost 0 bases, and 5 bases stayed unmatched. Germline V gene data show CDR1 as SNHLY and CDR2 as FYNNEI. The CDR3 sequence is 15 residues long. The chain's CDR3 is CASSRTGSSTDTQYF. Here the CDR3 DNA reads TGTGCCAGCAGCCGGACAGGGTCCAGCACAGATACGCAGTATTTT.